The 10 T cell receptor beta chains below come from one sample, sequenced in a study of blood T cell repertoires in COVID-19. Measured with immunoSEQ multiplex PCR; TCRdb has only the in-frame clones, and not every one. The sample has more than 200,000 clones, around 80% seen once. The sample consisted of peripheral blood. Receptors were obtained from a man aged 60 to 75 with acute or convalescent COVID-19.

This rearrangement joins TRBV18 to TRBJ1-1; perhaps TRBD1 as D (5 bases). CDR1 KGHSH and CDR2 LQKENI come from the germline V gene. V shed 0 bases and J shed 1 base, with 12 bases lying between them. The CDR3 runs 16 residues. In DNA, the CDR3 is TGTGCCAGCTCACCACCAGGTTTTGGACAGAACACTGAAGCTTTCTTT. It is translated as CASSPPGFGQNTEAFF.

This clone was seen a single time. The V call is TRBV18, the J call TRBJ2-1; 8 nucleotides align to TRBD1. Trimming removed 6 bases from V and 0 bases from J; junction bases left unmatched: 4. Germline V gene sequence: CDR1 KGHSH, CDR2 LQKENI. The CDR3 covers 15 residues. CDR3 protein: CASSLGQGSYNEQFF. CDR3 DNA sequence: TGTGCCAGCTCCCTAGGACAGGGCTCCTACAATGAGCAGTTCTTC.

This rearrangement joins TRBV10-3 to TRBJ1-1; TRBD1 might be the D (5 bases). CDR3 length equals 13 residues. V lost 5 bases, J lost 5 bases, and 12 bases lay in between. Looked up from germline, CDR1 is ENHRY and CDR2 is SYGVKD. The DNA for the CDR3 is TGTGCCATCAGTTGGAGGGGAAGGACTGAAGCTTTCTTT. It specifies CAISWRGRTEAFF.

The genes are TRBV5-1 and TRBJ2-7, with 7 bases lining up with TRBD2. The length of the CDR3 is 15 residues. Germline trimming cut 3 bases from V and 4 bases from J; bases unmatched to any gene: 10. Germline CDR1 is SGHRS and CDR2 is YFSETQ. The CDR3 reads CASSSRASGVYEQYF. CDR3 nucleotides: TGCGCCAGCAGCTCACGGGCCAGCGGGGTTTACGAGCAGTACTTC.

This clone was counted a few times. The CDR3 DNA sequence: TGTGCCATCAGACAGGGCGCAGCCTCCTACGAGCAGTACTTC. Translated, it gives CAIRQGAASYEQYF. The chain couples TRBV10-3 to TRBJ2-7, with D tentatively TRBD1 (6 bases). Trimming cost V 6 bases and J 0 bases, with 12 bases left between them. Germline V gene lookup returns CDR1 ENHRY and CDR2 SYGVKD. The CDR3 contains 14 residues.

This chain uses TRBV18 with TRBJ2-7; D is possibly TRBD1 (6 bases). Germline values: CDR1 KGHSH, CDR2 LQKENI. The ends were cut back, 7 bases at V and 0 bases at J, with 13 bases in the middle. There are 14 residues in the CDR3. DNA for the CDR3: TGTGCCAGCTTCCAGGGGTCCAGCTCCTACGAGCAGTACTTC. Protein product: CASFQGSSSYEQYF.

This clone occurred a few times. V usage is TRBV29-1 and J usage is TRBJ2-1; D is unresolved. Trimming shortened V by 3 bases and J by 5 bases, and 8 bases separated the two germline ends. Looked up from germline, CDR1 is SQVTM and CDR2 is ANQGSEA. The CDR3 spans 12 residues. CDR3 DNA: TGCAGCGTTGAGCCCCGGGACAATGAGCAGTTCTTC. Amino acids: CSVEPRDNEQFF.

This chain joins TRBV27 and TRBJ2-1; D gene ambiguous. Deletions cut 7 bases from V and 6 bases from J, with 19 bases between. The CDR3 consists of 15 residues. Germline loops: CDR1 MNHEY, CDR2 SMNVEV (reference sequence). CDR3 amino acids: CASTKRFFGSNEQFF. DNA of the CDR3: TGTGCCAGCACCAAGCGTTTTTTTGGTTCCAATGAGCAGTTCTTC.

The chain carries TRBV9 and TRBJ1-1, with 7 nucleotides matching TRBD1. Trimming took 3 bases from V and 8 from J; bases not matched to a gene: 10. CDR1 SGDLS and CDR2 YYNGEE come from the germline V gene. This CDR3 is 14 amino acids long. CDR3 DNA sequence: TGTGCCAGCAGCGAGGTCCCAGGGGGTGGCGAAGCTTTCTTT. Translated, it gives CASSEVPGGGEAFF.

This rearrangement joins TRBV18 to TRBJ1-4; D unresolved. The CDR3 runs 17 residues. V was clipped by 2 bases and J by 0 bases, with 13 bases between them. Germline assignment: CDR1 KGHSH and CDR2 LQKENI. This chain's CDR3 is CASSPSSVYATNEKLFF. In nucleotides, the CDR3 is TGTGCCAGCTCACCAAGTTCAGTGTATGCAACTAATGAAAAACTGTTTTTT.